This TCR beta chain was recorded in a study of vaccination and CD4 T cells after COVID-19. Sequencing of DNA taken from cultured CD4+ T cells relied on the Oncomine TCR Beta short-read assay. TCRdb ran MiXCR on the PCR reads and lists one entry per CDR3 protein. The sample includes approximately 20,000 distinct CDR3 sequences, about 39% of them seen just once. This clonotype was counted a few times. Its antigen remains unknown. Stated treatment: approximately nine-day PBMC culture with coronavirus spike peptide pools or control peptides (ViraFEST assay). Between the trimmed V and J ends, which lost 5 bases and 3 bases, there was a span of 10 bases. From germline, CDR1 is LNHDA and CDR2 SQIVND (reference sequence). This CDR3 spans 13 amino acids.

This material consisted of CD4+ T cells from blood, cultured in vitro, taken before SARS-CoV-2 vaccination. The sequence derives from a human donor who had recovered from COVID-19. The rearrangement uses TRBV19 and TRBJ1-1; no firm D call. The CDR3 DNA sequence: TGTGCCAGTAGTGTTAAGGTGTACACTGAAGCTTTCTTT. It is translated as CASSVKVYTEAFF.